This T cell receptor (beta chain) was found in a study of early stage breast cancer tumors. With respect to this clone: Its target is not known.

Study outcomes and limitations: Tumor and normal breast were distinguished via blood comparison in about 90% of the 16 patients.

Blood replicates held 0.5 ug DNA, tumor or normal breast approximately 1.5 ug, two each. The table came from immunoSEQ multiplex PCR; TCRdb's copy has only in-frame clones and leaves some out. This table holds about 50,000 clones, 65% to 80% found once. What was sequenced was blood. This TCR was sampled from a person in their twenties or thirties with breast cancer.

CDR3 coding DNA: TGCAGCGTGGAGGACAGGCGAAGAAAGGATGAGCAGTTCTTC. It is translated as CSVEDRRRKDEQFF. V and J are TRBV29-1 and TRBJ2-1; TRBD1 matches at 7 bases. J gave up 8 bases and V 6 bases, and 13 bases lay outside the gene matches. Germline values: CDR1 SQVTM, CDR2 ANQGSEA. This CDR3 region has 14 residues.